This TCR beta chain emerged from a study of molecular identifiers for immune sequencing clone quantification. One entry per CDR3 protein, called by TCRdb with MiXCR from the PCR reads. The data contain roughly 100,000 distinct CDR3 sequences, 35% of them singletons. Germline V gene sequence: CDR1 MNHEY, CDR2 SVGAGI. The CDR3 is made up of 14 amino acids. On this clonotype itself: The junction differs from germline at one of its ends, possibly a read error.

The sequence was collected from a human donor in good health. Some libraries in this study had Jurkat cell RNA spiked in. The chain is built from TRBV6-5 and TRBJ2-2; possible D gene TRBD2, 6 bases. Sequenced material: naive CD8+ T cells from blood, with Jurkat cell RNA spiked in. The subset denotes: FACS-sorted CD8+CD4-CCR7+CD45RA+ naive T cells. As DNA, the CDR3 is TGTGCCAGCAGCGTATACGGGGAGGCCGGGGAGCTGGTTTTT. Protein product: CASSVYGEAGELVF.